The 17 T cell receptor beta chains given below trace back to one sample, sequenced in a study of T cells in lung cancer brain metastases. Libraries were prepared by immunoSEQ multiplex PCR; TCRdb keeps only in-frame clonotypes and omits some of them. This table holds some 1,200 clones, 65% to 90% found once. The sample comprised tumor tissue from a brain metastasis. Receptors were obtained from a woman aged 60-75 years with non-small cell lung cancer that had spread to the brain.

This clone has more than one count but fewer than ten. This sequence joins TRBV19 and TRBJ1-4; D is undetermined. The CDR3 extends over 14 amino acids. Germline lookup yields CDR1 LNHDA and CDR2 SQIVND (reference sequence). Deletions cut 6 bases from V and 6 bases from J, with 14 bases between. The CDR3 nucleotides are TGTGCCAGTAGGACCCCGTGGCCGGATGAAAAACTGTTTTTT. It translates to CASRTPWPDEKLFF.

This clone is a singleton in its sample. V is TRBV5-6 and J is TRBJ1-2; TRBD1 matches 9 bases. Trimming removed 7 bases from V and 4 bases from J; junction bases left unmatched: 8. Germline CDR1 reads SGHDT; CDR2 reads YYEEEE. CDR3 length: 14 residues. DNA for the CDR3: TGTGCCAGCTTCAAGGACAGGGGAATCTATGGCTACACCTTC. It specifies CASFKDRGIYGYTF.

The chain is built from TRBV6-5 and TRBJ2-7; tentative D call: TRBD2 (6 bases). Deletions cut 5 bases from V and 6 bases from J, with 20 bases between. Germline CDR1 MNHEY, CDR2 SVGAGI. CDR3 length: 15 residues. For the CDR3, the DNA is TGTGCCAGCAGTCAAATAGCGGCCGCCCGGGGCGAGCAGTACTTC. The encoded protein is CASSQIAAARGEQYF.

The V gene is TRBV6-5, the J gene TRBJ2-2; no clear D. V lost 6 bases to trimming and J lost 6 bases, with 14 bases between them. CDR1 and CDR2 (germline): MNHEY, SVGAGI. This CDR3 spans 14 amino acids. The CDR3 protein is CASRSGPRAGELFF. In DNA form, the CDR3 reads TGTGCCAGCAGATCCGGACCACGAGCCGGGGAGCTGTTTTTT.

This chain links TRBV27 with TRBJ2-3; D is undetermined. The CDR3 sequence is 13 residues long. Per germline, CDR1 MNHEY and CDR2 SMNVEV (reference sequence). Trimming removed 6 bases from V and 0 bases from J, with 7 bases in between. CDR3 loop: CASRIYSTDTQYF. CDR3 in DNA: TGTGCCAGCAGAATTTATAGCACAGATACGCAGTATTTT.

V usage is TRBV18 and J usage is TRBJ2-2; TRBD2 might be the D (5 bases). The CDR3 contains 15 residues. V was trimmed by 2 bases and J by 0 bases, leaving 7 bases between them. Per germline, CDR1 KGHSH and CDR2 LQKENI. The DNA of the CDR3 is TGTGCCAGCTCACCAAGGGAGTCGAACACCGGGGAGCTGTTTTTT. Its protein product is CASSPRESNTGELFF. Together with reference TRBV18 and TRBJ2-2, the CDR3 gives the full variable domain: NAGVMQNPRHLVRRRGQEARLRCSPMKGHSHVYWYRQLPEEGLKFMVYLQKENIIDESGMPKERFSAEFPKEGPSILRIQQVVRGDSAAYFCASSPRESNTGELFFGEGSRLTVL.

The rearrangement joins TRBV5-5 to TRBJ1-1; D uncertain. CDR3 length: 12 residues. V was clipped by 4 bases and J by 7 bases, with 11 bases between them. Germline assignment: CDR1 SGHKS and CDR2 YYEKEE (reference sequence). The CDR3 DNA is TGTGCCAGCAGCCCGTACTGGGATGAAGCTTTCTTT. The encoded protein is CASSPYWDEAFF.

The chain has TRBV9 and TRBJ2-3; 7 bases agree with TRBD1. J lost 2 bases, V lost 3 bases, and 3 bases had no gene match. CDR3 length equals 14 residues. The germline V gene has CDR1 SGDLS and CDR2 YYNGEE. The CDR3 loop is CASSADRITDTQYF. The DNA for the CDR3 is TGTGCCAGCAGCGCGGACAGGATCACAGATACGCAGTATTTT. Supplemented by reference TRBV9 and TRBJ2-3, the full variable domain reads DSGVTQTPKHLITATGQRVTLRCSPRSGDLSVYWYQQSLDQGLQFLIQYYNGEERAKGNILERFSAQQFPDLHSELNLSSLELGDSALYFCASSADRITDTQYFGPGTRLTVL.

The rearrangement links TRBV5-4 to TRBJ2-3; 8 positions match TRBD2. Trimming at V came to 4 bases and at J to 4 bases, leaving 5 bases not matched to a gene. The CDR3 totals 14 residues. The germline gives CDR1 SGHNT, CDR2 YYREEE (reference sequence). CDR3: CASSLSGSPDTQYF. The CDR3 coding sequence is TGTGCCAGCAGCCTCAGCGGGAGCCCAGATACGCAGTATTTT.

This chain uses TRBV2 with TRBJ1-1; D is possibly TRBD1 (5 bases). This CDR3 has 12 residues. Germline V gene lookup returns CDR1 SNHLY and CDR2 FYNNEI. V lost 6 bases and J 8 bases, leaving 13 bases between the germline ends. This CDR3 is CASRGGRTEAFF. CDR3 nucleotides: TGTGCCAGCAGGGGAGGAAGGACAGAAGCTTTCTTT.

The CDR3 DNA follows: TGTGCCAGCAGCTCCGGGCCAGACACTGAAGCTTTCTTT. Translated: CASSSGPDTEAFF. The rearrangement links TRBV7-2 to TRBJ1-1; D call uncertain. The V and J ends lost 4 bases and 3 bases respectively, with 9 bases between them. The CDR3 has 13 residues. The germline V gene encodes CDR1 SGHTA and CDR2 FQGNSA.

The chain is built from TRBV14 and TRBJ1-2, with D uncertain. The V and J ends lost 0 bases and 7 bases respectively, with 21 bases between them. Germline CDR1 and CDR2: SGHDN and FVKESK. The CDR3 runs 17 residues. The CDR3 reads CASSQDSGFNLRGGYTF. In DNA form, the CDR3 reads TGTGCCAGCAGCCAAGACTCAGGATTCAATCTCCGAGGTGGCTACACCTTC.

This clone is a singleton in its sample. The chain recombines TRBV4-2 with TRBJ2-7; 8 bases align to TRBD1. CDR1 and CDR2 from the germline V gene are LGHNA and YNFKEQ. CDR3 length: 14 residues. J was trimmed by 3 bases and V by 3 bases; bases with no gene match: 4. The CDR3, as DNA: TGTGCCAGCAGCCAGAAGACAGGGGTCTACGAGCAGTACTTC. Protein: CASSQKTGVYEQYF.

Details on this clone: The conserved final phenylalanine or tryptophan is absent from the CDR3, which likely points to a read error. It is unclear where the CDR3 begins or ends on the DNA, so no DNA is shown, and the CDR3 is as TCRdb lists it. The chain carries TRBV14 and TRBJ2-7; the table's D call, TRBD2, has no DNA check behind it. The V gene's germline CDR1 is SGHDN and CDR2 FVKESK. The CDR3 is made up of 13 amino acids, end residues included. The CDR3 protein is CASSQDLGLAGSI.

V and J are TRBV6-5 and TRBJ1-1; TRBD1 agrees at 8 bases. V shed 4 bases and J 5 bases; nucleotides not matched to a gene: 12. The CDR3 consists of 16 residues. Germline V gives CDR1 MNHEY, CDR2 SVGAGI. The CDR3 DNA is TGTGCCAGCAGTTCCCACAGGGGGTGGAGGGGTACTGAAGCTTTCTTT. Its translation is CASSSHRGWRGTEAFF.

The rearrangement joins TRBV6-5 to TRBJ1-2, with D unclear. Trimming removed 2 bases from V and 6 bases from J, with 16 bases in between. The CDR3 loop spans 15 amino acids. Germline CDR1 MNHEY, CDR2 SVGAGI. The CDR3 nucleotides are TGTGCCAGCAGTTACCTGGTTGATATGGTTGATGGCTACACCTTC. It yields the protein CASSYLVDMVDGYTF.

This clone was picked up one time. The chain links TRBV28 to TRBJ1-6, with a tentative D call TRBD1 (5 bases). CDR1 and CDR2 (germline): MDHEN, SYDVKM. V was clipped by 8 bases and J by 8 bases, with 19 bases between them. The CDR3 sequence is 15 residues long. The CDR3 DNA sequence: TGTGCCAGCTACGCGCGGGCTTCCAGGGATTCACCCCTCCACTTT. Translating gives CASYARASRDSPLHF.